This is a list of T cell receptor beta chains from one sample in a study of blood T cell repertoires in COVID-19. Sequencing used immunoSEQ multiplex PCR; TCRdb keeps in-frame clones, though not all of them. The table has approximately 280,000 clones, 89% seen once. Sequencing was performed on peripheral blood. These receptors were taken from a woman aged 55-70 years with acute or convalescent COVID-19. The CDR3 runs from the conserved cysteine through the conserved F or W. Fields, in order: V gene, D gene, clone size, J gene, CDR3 protein, CDR3 DNA. A D gene is named only where the DNA matches it firmly. For some rows the clone size is stated as once, few or many, or as a class when expanded; others skip it.

>TRBV9|TRBD2|few|TRBJ2-5
CASSEASGGAQETQYF
TGTGCCAGCAGCGAGGCTAGCGGGGGGGCTCAAGAGACCCAGTACTTC
>TRBV3-1/TRBV3-2|TRBD2|once|TRBJ2-3
CASRSGGATDTQYF
TGTGCCAGCAGGAGCGGGGGGGCAACAGATACGCAGTATTTT
>TRBV19|NA|NA|TRBJ2-5
CASRGGKTQYF
TGTGCCAGTAGAGGGGGTAAGACCCAGTACTTC
>TRBV7-6|TRBD1|NA|TRBJ1-2
CASSPGQGEANYGYTF
TGTGCCAGCAGCCCAGGACAGGGCGAGGCTAACTATGGCTACACCTTC
>TRBV28|NA|NA|TRBJ1-4
CASSLRGRGANEKLFF
TGTGCCAGCAGTCTAAGAGGCAGGGGAGCGAATGAAAAACTGTTTTTT
>TRBV19|NA|few|TRBJ1-5
CASSRTRSYNQPQHF
TGTGCCAGTAGCCGGACAAGGAGCTACAATCAGCCCCAGCATTTT
>TRBV27|TRBD1|once|TRBJ2-7
CASSSTGVRYEQYF
TGTGCCAGCAGTTCGACAGGGGTTCGGTACGAGCAGTACTTC
>TRBV19|NA|NA|TRBJ1-1
CASSIAGIAFF
TGTGCCAGTAGTATAGCGGGAATAGCTTTCTTT
>TRBV19|NA|NA|TRBJ2-1
CASRSGSSYNEQFF
TGTGCCAGTAGATCGGGGAGCTCCTACAATGAGCAGTTCTTC
>TRBV2|NA|NA|TRBJ2-2
CASPRGANTGELFF
TGTGCCAGCCCCAGGGGGGCGAACACCGGGGAGCTGTTTTTT
>TRBV5-1|NA|NA|TRBJ2-1
CASSLISGNEQFF
TGCGCCAGCAGCCTAATCTCGGGGAATGAGCAGTTCTTC
>TRBV10-3|TRBD1|NA|TRBJ2-5
CAISAPDREETQYF
TGTGCCATCAGTGCTCCGGACAGGGAAGAGACCCAGTACTTC
>TRBV9|NA|NA|TRBJ1-2
CASSVPPSGGYGYTF
TGTGCCAGCAGCGTCCCACCCTCCGGAGGCTATGGCTACACCTTC
>TRBV11-2|TRBD2|NA|TRBJ2-7
CASSLRSGRTSYEQYF
TGTGCCAGCAGCCTCCGGAGCGGGAGGACATCCTACGAGCAGTACTTC
>TRBV21-1|NA|NA|TRBJ2-7
CASSKETGEISYEQYF
TGTGCCAGCAGCAAAGAGACGGGAGAAATCTCCTACGAGCAGTACTTC